The 12 T cell receptor beta chains below come from one sample, sequenced in a study of blood T cell repertoires in COVID-19. Measured with immunoSEQ multiplex PCR; TCRdb has only the in-frame clones, and not every one. The sample shows around 120,000 clones, approximately 70% of them seen only once. The sequenced material came from peripheral blood. Receptors were obtained from a man aged 80 or over with acute or convalescent COVID-19.

This clone was picked up a small number of times. V and J are TRBV2 and TRBJ2-5; 9 positions match TRBD2. Germline assignment: CDR1 SNHLY and CDR2 FYNNEI. The CDR3 loop spans 13 amino acids. The junction had 5 bases not matched to a gene; V was cut back by 7 bases and J by 5 bases. In DNA form, the CDR3 reads TGTGCCAGCAACCGCGGGAGGGGTGAGACCCAGTACTTC. This encodes CASNRGRGETQYF. The whole variable domain, remainder taken from reference TRBV2 and TRBJ2-5, is EPEVTQTPSHQVTQMGQEVILRCVPISNHLYFYWYRQILGQKVEFLVSFYNNEISEKSEIFDDQFSVERPDGSNFTLKIRSTKLEDSAMYFCASNRGRGETQYFGPGTRLLVL.

The CDR3 DNA is TGTGCCAGCTCACCAACCAGTACCCTGGAGGGTGGCTACACCTTC. Translated: CASSPTSTLEGGYTF. The chain is built from TRBV18 and TRBJ1-2, with D unclear. Germline CDR1 reads KGHSH; CDR2 reads LQKENI. The CDR3 has 15 amino acids. The ends were cut back, 2 bases at V and 7 bases at J, with 17 bases in the middle.

This chain uses TRBV29-1 with TRBJ2-7, with D maybe TRBD2 (5 bases). CDR3 length: 13 residues. Germline loops: CDR1 SQVTM, CDR2 ANQGSEA. V was trimmed by 6 bases and J by 1 base, leaving 13 bases between them. The CDR3 DNA is TGCAGCGTCTTAACTAGGGAATCCTACGAGCAGTACTTC. The encoded protein is CSVLTRESYEQYF.

The chain is built from TRBV7-3 and TRBJ2-2; D gene unclear. CDR3 length equals 12 residues. V was clipped by 6 bases and J by 8 bases, with 10 bases between them. The germline V gene encodes CDR1 SGHTA and CDR2 FQGTGA. The CDR3 nucleotides are TGTGCCAGCAGTCATTCAGGAGGGGAGCTGTTTTTT. It yields the protein CASSHSGGELFF.

J is TRBJ1-5 and V is TRBV12-3 or TRBV12-4, with D perhaps TRBD1 (6 bases). CDR3 length: 13 amino acids. Trimming cost V 6 bases and J 7 bases, with 13 bases left between them. The CDR3 loop reads CASRKQGRQPQHF. DNA for the CDR3: TGTGCCAGCAGGAAACAGGGTAGACAGCCCCAGCATTTT.

The chain uses TRBV6-2 or TRBV6-3 and TRBJ2-2; 9 bases are shared with TRBD2. The CDR3 runs 15 residues. CDR1 is MNHEY and CDR2 is SVGEGT in the germline V gene. Trimming removed 2 bases from V and 4 bases from J; junction bases left unmatched: 2. The CDR3 loop is CASSYASGVTGELFF. CDR3 DNA: TGTGCCAGCAGTTACGCTAGCGGGGTCACCGGGGAGCTGTTTTTT.

In this sample, this clone turned up a few times. Other DNA sequences within the sample encode an identical CDR3. This chain links TRBV6-2 or TRBV6-3 with TRBJ1-3; D not certain. Germline CDR1 reads MNHEY; CDR2 reads SVGEGT. The V gene lost 2 bases and the J gene lost 0 bases, with 8 bases spanning the gap. The CDR3 is 15 residues long. This CDR3 is CASSYGGSSGNTIYF. CDR3 coding DNA: TGTGCCAGCAGTTACGGTGGGAGCTCTGGAAACACCATATATTTT.

The chain is built from TRBV6-1 and TRBJ1-1, with TRBD1 matching over 8 bases. CDR3 size: 15 residues. The V gene's germline CDR1 is MNHNS and CDR2 SASEGT. J gave up 8 bases and V 6 bases, and 14 bases lay outside the gene matches. This CDR3 is CASRAGQGGWLEAFF. The CDR3 nucleotides read TGTGCCAGCAGGGCCGGACAGGGAGGTTGGCTCGAAGCTTTCTTT.

This clone was observed once. CDR3 bases: TGCAGCGTTGTTACAGGGAAGGCCTACGAGCAGTACTTC. It translates to CSVVTGKAYEQYF. The chain has TRBV29-1 and TRBJ2-7; D is possibly TRBD1 (6 bases). V was trimmed by 4 bases and J by 2 bases, leaving 12 bases between them. This CDR3 is 13 amino acids long. CDR1 and CDR2 (germline): SQVTM, ANQGSEA.

The CDR3 DNA follows: TGTGCCAGCAGCTTAGGAGGGACAGGCCTCAACACCGGGGAGCTGTTTTTT. It is translated as CASSLGGTGLNTGELFF. V and J are TRBV7-9 and TRBJ2-2, with 8 bases that match TRBD1. Trimming at V came to 1 base and at J to 2 bases, leaving 6 bases not matched to a gene. The CDR3 runs to 17 residues. Germline CDR1 and CDR2: SEHNR and FQNEAQ (reference sequence).

The J gene is TRBJ2-2, the V gene TRBV27; 7 nucleotides line up with TRBD1. The J segment lost 2 bases and the V segment lost 6 bases, leaving 3 bases of the junction unmatched. The CDR3 covers 14 residues. Germline loops: CDR1 MNHEY, CDR2 SMNVEV (reference sequence). For the CDR3, the DNA is TGTGCCAGCAGGAGGGGGCAAAACACCGGGGAGCTGTTTTTT. Protein product: CASRRGQNTGELFF.

By its share, this clone is medium-sized. The chain uses TRBV3-1 (or the pseudogene TRBV3-2) and TRBJ2-7; 10 bases line up with TRBD1. The CDR3 spans 15 residues. The germline gives CDR1 LGHDT, CDR2 YNNKEL (reference sequence). J was trimmed by 5 bases and V by 1 base; bases with no gene match: 5. The chain's CDR3 is CASSQVDRGFHEQYF. The DNA for the CDR3 is TGTGCCAGCAGCCAAGTGGACAGGGGGTTCCACGAGCAGTACTTC.